This T cell receptor (beta chain) was sequenced during a study of cytomegalovirus exposure and HLA in healthy donors. For the study at large: A subsequent analysis reported that the 120 or so validation repertoires were produced on the same platform that had also been used for the approximately 700 first-cohort repertoires. Study-wide points: Cytomegalovirus association was assigned to about 150 TCR beta chains.

The V and J ends lost 7 bases and 7 bases respectively, with 13 bases between them. The CDR3 is 12 amino acids. CDR1 and CDR2 from the germline V gene are MNHEY and SVGAGI. Using immunoSEQ multiplex PCR, the repertoire was profiled, and TCRdb retains in-frame clones only, with some absent. The table has some 180,000 clones, more than 75% seen once. Details on this clone: What it binds is not known.

The study drew the donors from its roughly 120-subject validation cohort, separate from the approximately 700-subject first cohort. Input material: PBMCs. This chain links TRBV6-5 with TRBJ1-2; possibly TRBD1 for D (5 bases). This receptor was obtained from a man younger than 45 in good health and CMV-seropositive. In DNA, the CDR3 is TGTGCCAGCAAGCGAGGGGATTTTGGCTACACCTTC. It codes for CASKRGDFGYTF.